The entry below gives a single T cell receptor (beta chain) sequence along with its context. These data originate in a study of cytomegalovirus exposure and HLA in healthy donors. With 60 Vbeta and 13 Jbeta primers, the PCR was carried out. Method: immunoSEQ multiplex PCR; TCRdb's copy keeps in-frame clones and lacks some. The repertoire includes about 150,000 clones, over 8% of them detected once, and about 1.7% sits in the top ten. Trimming cost V 0 bases and J 7 bases; bases outside gene matches: 1. Germline CDR1 SGHNT, CDR2 YYREEE (reference sequence). CDR3 length: 13 residues. The material sequenced was PBMCs. This sequence originates from a male donor in good health and CMV-seronegative. This rearrangement joins TRBV5-4 to TRBJ2-1; 7 positions match TRBD2. The CDR3 coding sequence is TGTGCCAGCAGCTTGGTACTAGCGAATGAGCAGTTCTTC. Its translation is CASSLVLANEQFF.